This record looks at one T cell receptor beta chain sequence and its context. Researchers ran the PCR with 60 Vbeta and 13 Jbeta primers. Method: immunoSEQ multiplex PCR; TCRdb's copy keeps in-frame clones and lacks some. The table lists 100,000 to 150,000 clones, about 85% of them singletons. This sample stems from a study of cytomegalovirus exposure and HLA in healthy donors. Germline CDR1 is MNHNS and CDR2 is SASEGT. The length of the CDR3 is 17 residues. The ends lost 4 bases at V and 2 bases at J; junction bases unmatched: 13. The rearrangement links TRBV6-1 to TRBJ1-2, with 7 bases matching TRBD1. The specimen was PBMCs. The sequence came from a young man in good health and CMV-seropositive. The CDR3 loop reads CASSGFSTGPSNYGYTF. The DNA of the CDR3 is TGTGCCAGCAGTGGATTTTCGACAGGGCCTTCAAACTATGGCTACACCTTC.